The 4 T cell receptor beta chains below come from one sample, sequenced in a study of post-analysis software for immune sequencing data. Notes on the study in general: Comparison of patients with controls showed 4 to 6 TRBV segments more frequent in patients, TRBV5-6, TRBV5-1 and TRBV20-1 among them.

For these receptors, no antigen is known. Prepared libraries of TCR beta cDNA carried unique molecular identifiers. Each CDR3 protein is one row after TCRdb ran MiXCR on the PCR reads. This sample has hundreds of thousands of distinct CDR3 sequences; less than 35% occur once, and the top ten carry roughly 0.54%. Sequenced sample: blood. The receptors come from a girl between 5 and 17 years old with multiple sclerosis.

This clonotype was found a few times. The V gene is TRBV7-2, the J gene TRBJ1-4, with 8 bases fitting TRBD1. CDR1 and CDR2 (germline): SGHTA, FQGNSA. This CDR3 contains 14 residues. V shed 5 bases, J shed 8 bases, and the junction held 7 bases outside the gene matches. Written as DNA, the CDR3 is TGTGCCAGCAGCCAGGACAGGGTTCAGGAAAAACTGTTTTTT. Amino acid sequence: CASSQDRVQEKLFF.

This clonotype was counted a single time. The chain joins TRBV29-1 to TRBJ1-2; no reliable D call. The V end was cut by 5 bases, the J end by 3 bases, with 7 bases between. The CDR3 is 11 amino acids. From germline, CDR1 is SQVTM and CDR2 ANQGSEA. CDR3 DNA sequence: TGCAGCGTTCCAACGCACTATGGCTACACCTTC. Translated: CSVPTHYGYTF.

The genes are TRBV4-1 and TRBJ2-7; D is perhaps TRBD1 (5 bases). This CDR3 is 17 amino acids long. V was cut by 4 bases and J by 4 bases, with 23 bases left in between. The germline CDR1 and CDR2 sequences are MGHRA and YSYEKL. CDR3 sequence: CASSPQLKTEMGYEQYF. CDR3 DNA sequence: TGCGCCAGCAGCCCCCAACTGAAGACAGAGATGGGTTACGAGCAGTACTTC.

Only a few counts were recorded for this clonotype. This chain joins TRBV6-5 and TRBJ2-7, with D possibly TRBD2 on 6 matching bases. V lost 4 bases and J lost 7, with 20 bases in between. CDR1 and CDR2 (germline): MNHEY, SVGAGI. There are 15 residues in the CDR3. In nucleotides, the CDR3 is TGTGCCAGCAGTTTTGGTTGGGCGGGACCCGGGGAGCAGTACTTC. Its translation: CASSFGWAGPGEQYF.